These T cell receptor beta chains were read from a single sample in a study of blood T cell repertoires in COVID-19. This table comes from immunoSEQ multiplex PCR, and its TCRdb copy is limited to in-frame clones, with some not included. The sample has about 180,000 clones, 60% to 80% seen once. Sequencing was carried out using PBMCs or T cells enriched from blood (not recorded which). These receptors originate from a woman aged 45-60 years who had recovered from COVID-19. The CDR3 runs from the conserved cysteine through the conserved F or W. D genes are given only for firm matches. The size entry is marked missing in some rows and otherwise reads once, few, many or a size class.

>TRBJ2-1|14|once|-|TRBV5-1
TGCGCCAGCAGTACGGACTTCCTTTACAATGAGCAGTTCTTC
CASSTDFLYNEQFF
>TRBJ2-1|14|-|-|TRBV11-3
TGTGCCAGCAGCTTATCACAGACACAGGGTGAGCAGTTCTTC
CASSLSQTQGEQFF
>TRBJ2-5|13|-|TRBD1|TRBV7-9
TGTGCCTCAGTCCCAGGGGGCACGGAGACCCAGTACTTC
CASVPGGTETQYF
>TRBJ2-3|15|-|TRBD2|TRBV24-1
TGTGCCACCAGTGAGTCTAGCGGGAGAAGAGATACGCAGTATTTT
CATSESSGRRDTQYF
>TRBJ2-1|15|-|TRBD2|TRBV6-5
TGTGCCAGCAGTCTAGCGGGAGGTGGTTACAATGAGCAGTTCTTC
CASSLAGGGYNEQFF
>TRBJ1-5|15|-|-|TRBV5-1
TGCGCCAGCAGCTTTACAGGGACTAGCAATCAGCCCCAGCATTTT
CASSFTGTSNQPQHF
>TRBJ2-3|14|-|-|TRBV7-3
TGTGCCAGCAGCCCGTCGCTTAACAGCGATACGCAGTATTTT
CASSPSLNSDTQYF
>TRBJ2-1|11|once|-|TRBV19
TGTGCCAGTGGCAGGGGCACGGAGCAGTTCTTC
CASGRGTEQFF
>TRBJ2-1|18|-|TRBD2|TRBV5-1
TGCGCCAGCAGCTTCGGGACTAGCGGGAGAAGTGTCGACAATGAGCAGTTCTTC
CASSFGTSGRSVDNEQFF
>TRBJ1-5|19|-|TRBD1|TRBV10-3
TGTGCCATCAGTGAGTCCCCCCGACAGGGCGTGAGTAGCAATCAGCCCCAGCATTTT
CAISESPRQGVSSNQPQHF
>TRBJ1-5|14|-|-|TRBV19
TGTGCCAGTAGGGGCAGCAATAGCAATCAGCCCCAGCATTTT
CASRGSNSNQPQHF
>TRBJ1-6|13|-|-|TRBV3-1/TRBV3-2
TGTGCCAGCAGCCAAGATCCTCGTTCACCCCTCCACTTT
CASSQDPRSPLHF
>TRBJ2-1|16|-|TRBD1|TRBV5-1
TGCGCCAGCAGCTTGGGACAGGGGCTTTTATACAATGAGCAGTTCTTC
CASSLGQGLLYNEQFF
>TRBJ1-2|15|-|TRBD1|TRBV6-5
TGTGCCGGGACCCAACCGGGACAGGGGGTAAATGGCTACACCTTC
CAGTQPGQGVNGYTF
>TRBJ2-1|15|-|-|TRBV28
TGTGCCAGCAGTTCCTCCTTTCTAGCAAGCAATGAGCAGTTCTTC
CASSSSFLASNEQFF
>TRBJ2-3|15|-|TRBD1|TRBV6-5
TGTGCCAGCAGTTACGGAACAGGGGGCACAGATACGCAGTATTTT
CASSYGTGGTDTQYF
>TRBJ1-2|10|-|-|TRBV12-3/TRBV12-4
TGTGCCAGCGGTCCGGATGGCTACACCTTC
CASGPDGYTF
>TRBJ2-1|15|-|-|TRBV7-2
TGTGCCAGCAGCTTAGTCGCAGCGGGCTCTAATGAGCAGTTCTTC
CASSLVAAGSNEQFF
>TRBJ2-5|14|-|-|TRBV6-5
TGTGCCAGCAGTTACGGACAGACACAAGAGACCCAGTACTTC
CASSYGQTQETQYF
>TRBJ1-3|14|few|-|TRBV5-6
TGTGCCAGCAGCTTGGGCAGGGTTGGAAACACCATATATTTT
CASSLGRVGNTIYF
>TRBJ2-5|14|-|TRBD1|TRBV7-9
TGTGCCAGCAGCTTAGGGACAGGCGGGGAGACCCAGTACTTC
CASSLGTGGETQYF
>TRBJ2-1|15|-|TRBD2|TRBV19
TGTGCCAGTAGCAGGGCGGGAGTCACCTACAATGAGCAGTTCTTC
CASSRAGVTYNEQFF
>TRBJ2-5|17|once|-|TRBV27
TGTGCCAGCAGCCCAAAGGGAAGCGGAGCCTTCCGCGAGACCCAGTACTTC
CASSPKGSGAFRETQYF
>TRBJ2-7|11|-|-|TRBV12-3/TRBV12-4
TGTGCCAGCAGTTCCTTCTACGAGCAGTACTTC
CASSSFYEQYF
>TRBJ2-2|14|-|TRBD2|TRBV2
TGTGCCGGGGGCGGGAGGACGAACACCGGGGAGCTGTTTTTT
CAGGGRTNTGELFF
>TRBJ1-1|13|-|-|TRBV5-4
TGTGCCGCGGAGGGTCGGGGTGTCACTGAAGCTTTCTTT
CAAEGRGVTEAFF
>TRBJ1-1|15|-|TRBD1|TRBV7-9
TGTGCCAGCAGCCCATTGGGACAGGGCATCGCTGAAGCTTTCTTT
CASSPLGQGIAEAFF
>TRBJ1-1|15|-|-|TRBV2
TGTGCCAGCAGGGGGGGGCCGGGGGCCGCCACTGAAGCTTTCTTT
CASRGGPGAATEAFF
>TRBJ2-3|17|-|TRBD2|TRBV18
TGTGCCAGCTCACCAGGGACTAGCGGGAGGCGCACAGATACGCAGTATTTT
CASSPGTSGRRTDTQYF
>TRBJ1-1|10|many|-|TRBV29-1
TGCAGCGCCGGTAACACTGAAGCTTTCTTT
CSAGNTEAFF
>TRBJ1-6|14|once|TRBD1|TRBV28
TGTGCCAGCAGTCCGGGACAGAAAGGACCACCCCTCCACTTT
CASSPGQKGPPLHF
>TRBJ1-4|15|-|TRBD1|TRBV4-1
TGCGCCAGCAGCCAGGAGACAGGGGTTAATGAAAAACTGTTTTTT
CASSQETGVNEKLFF
>TRBJ1-3|14|-|-|TRBV9
TGTGCCAGCAACCAAGGGGACTCTGGAAACACCATATATTTT
CASNQGDSGNTIYF
>TRBJ2-2|15|few|-|TRBV19
TGTGCCAGTAGTATAGCAGCAGGGTCCCCCGGGGAGCTGTTTTTT
CASSIAAGSPGELFF
>TRBJ1-5|15|-|-|TRBV28
TGTGCCAGCAGGACACCGACAGGTCGGGATCAGCCCCAGCATTTT
CASRTPTGRDQPQHF
>TRBJ2-2|16|-|-|TRBV3-1/TRBV3-2
TGTGCCAGCAGCCTTATGGGACTGTCGAACACCGGGGAGCTGTTTTTT
CASSLMGLSNTGELFF
>TRBJ1-5|16|-|-|TRBV6-4
TGTGCCAGCAGTGACTACAGGACCGGCCCGGATTTGCCCCAGCATTTT
CASSDYRTGPDLPQHF
>TRBJ1-1|13|-|TRBD1|TRBV29-1
TGCAGCGTCGTCGGACAGGGCCACACTGAAGCTTTCTTT
CSVVGQGHTEAFF
>TRBJ2-7|14|-|TRBD1|TRBV15
TGTGCCACCAGCAAGGACAGGGGCTCCTACGAGCAGTACTTC
CATSKDRGSYEQYF
>TRBJ1-2|15|-|-|TRBV4-1
TGCGCCAGCAGCCAAGTCCTCCAGGGGAACTATGGCTACACCTTC
CASSQVLQGNYGYTF